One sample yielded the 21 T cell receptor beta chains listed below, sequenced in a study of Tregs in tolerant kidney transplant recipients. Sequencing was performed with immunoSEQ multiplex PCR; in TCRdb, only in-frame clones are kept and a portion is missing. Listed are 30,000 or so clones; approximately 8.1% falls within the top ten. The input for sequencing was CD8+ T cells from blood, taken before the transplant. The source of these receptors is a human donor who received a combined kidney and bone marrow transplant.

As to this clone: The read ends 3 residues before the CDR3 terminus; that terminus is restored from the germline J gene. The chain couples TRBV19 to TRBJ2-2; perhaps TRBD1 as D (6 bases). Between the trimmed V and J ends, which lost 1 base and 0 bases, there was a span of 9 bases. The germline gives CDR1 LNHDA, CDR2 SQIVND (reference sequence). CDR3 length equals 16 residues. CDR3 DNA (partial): TGTGCCAGTAGTATAGTTACAGGGCCGAACACCGGGGAG. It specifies CASSIVTGPNTGE. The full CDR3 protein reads CASSIVTGPNTGELFF. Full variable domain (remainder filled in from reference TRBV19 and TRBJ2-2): DGGITQSPKYLFRKEGQNVTLSCEQNLNHDAMYWYRQDPGQGLRLIYYSQIVNDFQKGDIAEGYSVSREKKESFPLTVTSAQKNPTAFYLCASSIVTGPNTGELFFGEGSRLTVL.

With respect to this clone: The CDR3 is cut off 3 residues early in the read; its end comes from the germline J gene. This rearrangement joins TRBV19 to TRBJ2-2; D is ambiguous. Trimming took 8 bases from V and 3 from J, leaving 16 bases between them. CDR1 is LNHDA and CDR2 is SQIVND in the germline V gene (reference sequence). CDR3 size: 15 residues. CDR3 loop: CASGRPGDYTGELFF. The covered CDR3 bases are TGTGCCAGTGGAAGGCCAGGCGATTACACCGGGGAG.

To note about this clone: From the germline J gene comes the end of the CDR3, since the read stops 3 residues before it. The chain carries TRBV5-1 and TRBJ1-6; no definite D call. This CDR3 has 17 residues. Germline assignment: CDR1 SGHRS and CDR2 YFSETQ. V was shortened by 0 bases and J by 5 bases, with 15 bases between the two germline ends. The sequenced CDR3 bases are TGCGCCAGCAGCTTGGAGGCAACGTCACCAGATAATTCACCC. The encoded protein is CASSLEATSPDNSP. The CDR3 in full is CASSLEATSPDNSPLHF.

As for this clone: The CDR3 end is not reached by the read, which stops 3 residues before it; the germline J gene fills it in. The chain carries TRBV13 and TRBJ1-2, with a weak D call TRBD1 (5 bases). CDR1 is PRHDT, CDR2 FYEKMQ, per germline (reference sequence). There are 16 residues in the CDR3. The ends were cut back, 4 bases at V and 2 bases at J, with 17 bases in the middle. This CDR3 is CASSSQSQGTNYGYTF. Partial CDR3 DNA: TGTGCCAGCAGCTCCCAGTCCCAGGGCACAAACTATGGC.

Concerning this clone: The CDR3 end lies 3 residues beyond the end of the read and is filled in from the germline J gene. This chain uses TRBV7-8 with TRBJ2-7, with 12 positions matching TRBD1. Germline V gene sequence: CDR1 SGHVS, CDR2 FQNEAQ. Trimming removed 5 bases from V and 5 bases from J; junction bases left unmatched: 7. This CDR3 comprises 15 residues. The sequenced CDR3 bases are TGTGCCAGCAGCCAAGGGACAGGGGGCCCCCACGAG. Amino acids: CASSQGTGGPHE. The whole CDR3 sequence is CASSQGTGGPHEQYF.

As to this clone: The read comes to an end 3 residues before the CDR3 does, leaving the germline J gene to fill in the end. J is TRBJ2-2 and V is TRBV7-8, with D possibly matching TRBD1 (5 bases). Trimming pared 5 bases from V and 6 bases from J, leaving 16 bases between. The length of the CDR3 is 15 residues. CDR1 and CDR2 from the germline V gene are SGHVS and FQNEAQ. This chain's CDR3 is CASSQPSQGSGELFF. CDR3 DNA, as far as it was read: TGTGCCAGCAGCCAACCATCGCAGGGATCCGGGGAG.

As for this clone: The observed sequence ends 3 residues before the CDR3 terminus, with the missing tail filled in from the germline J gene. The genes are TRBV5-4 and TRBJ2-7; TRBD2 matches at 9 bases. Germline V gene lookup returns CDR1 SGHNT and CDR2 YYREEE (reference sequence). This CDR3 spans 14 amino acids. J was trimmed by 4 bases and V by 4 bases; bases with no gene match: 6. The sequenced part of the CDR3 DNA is TGTGCCAGCAGCCCCGGACTAGCGAGATACGAG. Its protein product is CASSPGLARYE. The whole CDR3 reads CASSPGLARYEQYF.

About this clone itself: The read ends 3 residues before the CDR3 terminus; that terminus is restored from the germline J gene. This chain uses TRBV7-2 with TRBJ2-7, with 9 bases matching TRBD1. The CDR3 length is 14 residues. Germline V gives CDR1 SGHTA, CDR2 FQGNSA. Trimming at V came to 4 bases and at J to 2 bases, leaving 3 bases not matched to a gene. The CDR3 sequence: CASSSRDRAYEQYF. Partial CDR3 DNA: TGTGCCAGCAGCTCACGGGACAGGGCCTACGAG. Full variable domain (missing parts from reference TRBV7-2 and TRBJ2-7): GAGVSQSPSNKVTEKGKDVELRCDPISGHTALYWYRQSLGQGLEFLIYFQGNSAPDKSGLPSDRFSAERTGGSVSTLTIQRTQQEDSAVYLCASSSRDRAYEQYFGPGTRLTVT.

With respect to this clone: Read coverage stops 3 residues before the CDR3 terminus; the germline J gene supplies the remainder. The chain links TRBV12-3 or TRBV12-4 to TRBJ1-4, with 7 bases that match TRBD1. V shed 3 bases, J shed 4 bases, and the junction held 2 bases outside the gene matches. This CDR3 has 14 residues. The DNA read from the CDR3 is TGTGCCAGCAGTTTGACAGGGTATAATGAAAAA. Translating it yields CASSLTGYNEK. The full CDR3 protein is CASSLTGYNEKLFF.

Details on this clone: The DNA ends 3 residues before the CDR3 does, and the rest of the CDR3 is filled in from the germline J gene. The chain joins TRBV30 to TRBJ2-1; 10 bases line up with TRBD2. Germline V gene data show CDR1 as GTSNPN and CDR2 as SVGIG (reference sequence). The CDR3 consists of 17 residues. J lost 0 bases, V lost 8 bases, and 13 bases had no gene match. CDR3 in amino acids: CAAGLAGVGASYNEQFF. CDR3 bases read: TGTGCCGCGGGGCTAGCGGGAGTTGGGGCCTCCTACAATGAG.

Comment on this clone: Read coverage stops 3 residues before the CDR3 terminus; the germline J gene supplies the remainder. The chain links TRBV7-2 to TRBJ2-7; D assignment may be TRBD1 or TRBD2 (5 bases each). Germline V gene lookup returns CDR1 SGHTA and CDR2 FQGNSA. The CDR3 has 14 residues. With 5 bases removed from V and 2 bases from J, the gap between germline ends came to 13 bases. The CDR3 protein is CASSLRGAPYEQYF. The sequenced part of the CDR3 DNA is TGTGCCAGCAGCCTCCGAGGGGCTCCCTACGAG. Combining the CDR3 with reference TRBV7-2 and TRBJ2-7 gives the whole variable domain GAGVSQSPSNKVTEKGKDVELRCDPISGHTALYWYRQSLGQGLEFLIYFQGNSAPDKSGLPSDRFSAERTGGSVSTLTIQRTQQEDSAVYLCASSLRGAPYEQYFGPGTRLTVT.

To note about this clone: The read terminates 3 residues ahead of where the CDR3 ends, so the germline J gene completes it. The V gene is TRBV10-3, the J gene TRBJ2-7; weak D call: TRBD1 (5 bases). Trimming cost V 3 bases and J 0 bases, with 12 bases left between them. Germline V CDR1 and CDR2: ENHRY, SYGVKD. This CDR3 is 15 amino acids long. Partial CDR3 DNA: TGTGCCATCAGTGATCCCAGGGTCCCCTCCTACGAG. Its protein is CAISDPRVPSYE. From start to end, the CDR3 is CAISDPRVPSYEQYF.

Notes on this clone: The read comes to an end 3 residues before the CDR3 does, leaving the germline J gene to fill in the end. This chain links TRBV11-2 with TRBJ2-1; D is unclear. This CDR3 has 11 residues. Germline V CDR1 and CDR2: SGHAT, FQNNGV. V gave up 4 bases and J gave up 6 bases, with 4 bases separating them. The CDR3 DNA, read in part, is TGTGCCAGCAGCTCCCGCAATGAG. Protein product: CASSSRNE. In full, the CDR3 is CASSSRNEQFF.

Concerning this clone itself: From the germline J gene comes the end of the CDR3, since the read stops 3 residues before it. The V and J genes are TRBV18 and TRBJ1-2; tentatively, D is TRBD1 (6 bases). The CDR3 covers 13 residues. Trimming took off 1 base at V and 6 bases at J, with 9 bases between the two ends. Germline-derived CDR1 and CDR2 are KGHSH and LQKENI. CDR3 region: CASSPQGVNGYTF. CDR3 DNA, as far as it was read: TGTGCCAGCTCACCACAGGGGGTAAATGGC.

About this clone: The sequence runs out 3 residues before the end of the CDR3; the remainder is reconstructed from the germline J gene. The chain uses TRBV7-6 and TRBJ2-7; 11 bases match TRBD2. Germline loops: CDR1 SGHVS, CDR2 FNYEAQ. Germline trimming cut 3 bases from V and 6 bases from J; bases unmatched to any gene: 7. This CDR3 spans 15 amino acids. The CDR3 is CASSLTSGTVGEQYF. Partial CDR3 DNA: TGTGCCAGCAGCTTGACTAGCGGGACTGTGGGCGAG.

CDR3 amino acids: CASSVGQQGYEQYF. Incomplete CDR3 DNA: TGTGCCAGCAGCGTAGGGCAACAGGGTTACGAG. The chain recombines TRBV9 with TRBJ2-7; possibly TRBD1 for D (6 bases). The read finishes 3 residues shy of the CDR3 end, and the germline J gene is used to complete it. CDR1 SGDLS and CDR2 YYNGEE come from the germline V gene. V was shortened by 0 bases and J by 4 bases, with 11 bases between the two germline ends. The CDR3 covers 14 residues.

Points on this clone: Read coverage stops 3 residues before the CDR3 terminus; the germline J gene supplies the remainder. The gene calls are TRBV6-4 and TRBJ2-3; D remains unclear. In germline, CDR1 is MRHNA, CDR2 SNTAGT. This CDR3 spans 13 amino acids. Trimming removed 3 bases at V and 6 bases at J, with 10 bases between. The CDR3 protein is CASSENPLDTQYF. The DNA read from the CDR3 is TGTGCCAGCAGTGAGAACCCACTGGATACG.

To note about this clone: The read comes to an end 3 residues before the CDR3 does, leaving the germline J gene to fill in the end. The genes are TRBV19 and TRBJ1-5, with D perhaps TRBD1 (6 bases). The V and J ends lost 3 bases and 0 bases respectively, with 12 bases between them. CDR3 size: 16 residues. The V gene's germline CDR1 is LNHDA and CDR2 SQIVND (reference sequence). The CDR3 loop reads CASSILQGGSNQPQHF. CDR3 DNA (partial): TGTGCCAGTAGTATCCTACAGGGAGGTAGCAATCAGCCC.

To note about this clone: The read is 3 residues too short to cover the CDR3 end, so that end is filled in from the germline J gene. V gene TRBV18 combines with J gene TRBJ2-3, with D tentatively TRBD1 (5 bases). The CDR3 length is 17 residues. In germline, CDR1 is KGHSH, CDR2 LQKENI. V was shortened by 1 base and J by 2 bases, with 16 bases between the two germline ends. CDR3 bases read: TGTGCCAGCTCACCACGGGCAGGGATTGAAGACACAGATACG. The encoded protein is CASSPRAGIEDTDT. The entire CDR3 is CASSPRAGIEDTDTQYF.

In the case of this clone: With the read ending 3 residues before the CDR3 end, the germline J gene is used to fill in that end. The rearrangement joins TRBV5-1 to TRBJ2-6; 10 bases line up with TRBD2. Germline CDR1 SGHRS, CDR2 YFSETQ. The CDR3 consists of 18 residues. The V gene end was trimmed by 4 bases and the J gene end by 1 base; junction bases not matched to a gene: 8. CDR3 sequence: CASSIPSGGLSGANVLTF. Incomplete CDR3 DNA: TGCGCCAGCAGCATCCCTAGCGGGGGCCTTTCTGGGGCCAACGTC.

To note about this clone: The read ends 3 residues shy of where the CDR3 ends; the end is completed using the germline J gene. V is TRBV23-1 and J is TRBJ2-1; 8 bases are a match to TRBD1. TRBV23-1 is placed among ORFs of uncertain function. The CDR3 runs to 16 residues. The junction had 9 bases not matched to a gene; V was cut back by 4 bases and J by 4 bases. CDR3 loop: CASSPVPGQVYNEQFF. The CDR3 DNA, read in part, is TGCGCCAGCAGTCCTGTCCCGGGACAGGTATACAATGAG.